This T cell receptor (beta chain) was sequenced for a study of T cell changes during pregnancy in multiple sclerosis. The repertoire was sequenced with immunoSEQ multiplex PCR; TCRdb's copy has only in-frame clones and lacks some. Here the sample spans roughly 50,000 clones, roughly nine tenths being singletons. This CDR3 spans 15 amino acids. Trimming removed 5 bases at V and 7 bases at J, with 18 bases between. Germline V gene data show CDR1 as SGHTA and CDR2 as FQGNSA. This receptor was identified in a female donor with multiple sclerosis, enrolled in a pregnancy study. This chain links TRBV7-2 with TRBJ2-1; D may be TRBD2 (5 bases). The specimen was CD8+ T cells from peripheral blood mononuclear cells, collected in the second trimester of pregnancy. The CDR3 sequence is CASSRLMIRENEQFF. In DNA, the CDR3 is TGTGCCAGCAGCCGCCTCATGATCCGGGAAAATGAGCAGTTCTTC.